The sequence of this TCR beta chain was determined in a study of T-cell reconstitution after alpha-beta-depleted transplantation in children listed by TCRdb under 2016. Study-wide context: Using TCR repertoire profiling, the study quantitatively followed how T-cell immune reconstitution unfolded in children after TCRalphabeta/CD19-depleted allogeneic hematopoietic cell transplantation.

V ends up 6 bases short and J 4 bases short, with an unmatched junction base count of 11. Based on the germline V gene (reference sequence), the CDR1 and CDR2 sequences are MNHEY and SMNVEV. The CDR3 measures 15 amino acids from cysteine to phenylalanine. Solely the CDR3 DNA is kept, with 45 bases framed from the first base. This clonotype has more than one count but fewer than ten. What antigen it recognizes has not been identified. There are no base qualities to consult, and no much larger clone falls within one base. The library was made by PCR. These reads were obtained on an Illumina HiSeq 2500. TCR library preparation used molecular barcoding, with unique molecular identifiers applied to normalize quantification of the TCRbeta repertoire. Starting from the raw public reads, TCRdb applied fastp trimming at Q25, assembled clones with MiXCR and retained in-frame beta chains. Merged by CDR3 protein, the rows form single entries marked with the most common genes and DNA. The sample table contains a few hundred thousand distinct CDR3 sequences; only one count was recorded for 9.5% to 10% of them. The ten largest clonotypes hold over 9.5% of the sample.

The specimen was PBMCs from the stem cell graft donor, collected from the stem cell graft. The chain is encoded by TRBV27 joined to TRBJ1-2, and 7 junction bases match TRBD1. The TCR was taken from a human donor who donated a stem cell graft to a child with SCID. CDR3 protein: CASSTTTGSIYGYTF. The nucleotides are TGTGCCAGCAGCACCACGACAGGGTCAATCTATGGCTACACCTTC.